The 2 T cell receptor beta chains presented below share a single source sample, sequenced in a study of T-cell memory formation after mild COVID-19. One entry per CDR3 protein, called by TCRdb with MiXCR from the 5' RACE reads. The data contain about 410,000 distinct CDR3 sequences, roughly 18% of them singletons. Sequenced material: PBMCs or a T cell subset sorted from them (not recorded which). Receptor source: a man between 18 and 29 years old who had mild COVID-19 (a few samples of this study predate the infection). Cell type and time point are not known.

The chain is built from TRBV12-3 or TRBV12-4 and TRBJ2-7; a weak D match, TRBD2 (6 bases). The CDR3 extends over 13 amino acids. Trimming took off 4 bases at V and 3 bases at J, with 10 bases between the two ends. This CDR3 reads CASSSGLGYEQYV. The CDR3 bases are TGTGCCAGCAGTTCGGGACTCGGCTACGAGCAGTACGTC.

This clonotype was observed a handful of times. The rearrangement uses TRBV12-3 or TRBV12-4 and TRBJ1-5; 8 nucleotides align to TRBD1. V dropped 7 bases and J dropped 2; count of bases not matched to a gene: 7. The CDR3 contains 15 residues. This CDR3 reads CASTRQGTGNQPQHF. As DNA, the CDR3 is TGTGCCAGCACACGACAGGGGACGGGCAATCAGCCCCAGCATTTT.